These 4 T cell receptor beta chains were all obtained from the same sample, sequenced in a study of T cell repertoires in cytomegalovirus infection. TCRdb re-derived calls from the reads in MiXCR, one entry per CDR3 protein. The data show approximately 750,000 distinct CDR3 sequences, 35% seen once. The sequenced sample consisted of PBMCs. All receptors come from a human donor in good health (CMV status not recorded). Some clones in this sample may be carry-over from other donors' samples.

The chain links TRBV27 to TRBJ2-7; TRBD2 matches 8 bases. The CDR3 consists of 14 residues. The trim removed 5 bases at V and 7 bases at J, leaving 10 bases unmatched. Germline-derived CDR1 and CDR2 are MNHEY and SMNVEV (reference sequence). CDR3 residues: CASSVIGAGGEQYF. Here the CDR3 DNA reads TGTGCCAGCAGTGTGATCGGGGCGGGGGGAGAGCAGTACTTC.

The CDR3 region is CASSYDRVTGELFF. The CDR3 nucleotides are TGCGCCAGCAGCTACGACAGGGTTACCGGGGAGCTGTTTTTT. J is TRBJ2-2 and V is TRBV5-1; the match to TRBD1 covers 7 bases. Unmatched junction bases numbered 4, after V lost 3 bases and J lost 5 bases. The CDR3 has 14 residues. In germline, CDR1 is SGHRS, CDR2 YFSETQ.

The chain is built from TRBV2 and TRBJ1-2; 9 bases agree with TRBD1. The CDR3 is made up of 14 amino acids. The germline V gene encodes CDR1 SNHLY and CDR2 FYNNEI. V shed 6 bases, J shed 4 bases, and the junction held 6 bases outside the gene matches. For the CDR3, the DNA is TGTGCCAGCAGAAGGACAGGGGAGAGCTATGGCTACACCTTC. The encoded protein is CASRRTGESYGYTF.

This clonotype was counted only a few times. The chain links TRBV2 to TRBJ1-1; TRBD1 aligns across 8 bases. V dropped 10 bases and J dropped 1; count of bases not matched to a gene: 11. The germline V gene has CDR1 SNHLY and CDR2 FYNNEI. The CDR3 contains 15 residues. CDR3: CANHPQGAGNTEAFF. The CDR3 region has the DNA TGTGCCAACCACCCTCAGGGGGCCGGGAACACTGAAGCTTTCTTT. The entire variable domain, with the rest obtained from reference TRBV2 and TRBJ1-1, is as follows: EPEVTQTPSHQVTQMGQEVILRCVPISNHLYFYWYRQILGQKVEFLVSFYNNEISEKSEIFDDQFSVERPDGSNFTLKIRSTKLEDSAMYFCANHPQGAGNTEAFFGQGTRLTVV.